This T cell receptor (beta chain) was captured in a study of breast tumors, draining lymph nodes, adjacent tissues. Each CDR3 protein is one row after TCRdb ran MiXCR on the multiplex PCR reads. The sample contains around 130,000 distinct CDR3 sequences, 21% of which appear only once. The lymph nodes were axillary draining lymph nodes from breast cancer patients. This clonotype was observed a single time. With a much larger clone just one base away, this may be a read error. CDR1 is MGHRA and CDR2 is YSYEKL in the germline V gene. Trimming left V 7 bases short and J 6 bases short, with 12 bases between. This CDR3 has 13 residues.

The chain recombines TRBV4-1 with TRBJ2-2; no definite D call. Sequencing was done on a sample of axillary lymph node tissue. The sequence derives from a female donor with breast cancer. Some clones in this sample may be carry-over from other donors' samples. CDR3: CASNHLGPGELFF. CDR3 nucleotides: TGCGCCAGCAACCACCTCGGACCCGGGGAGCTGTTTTTT.